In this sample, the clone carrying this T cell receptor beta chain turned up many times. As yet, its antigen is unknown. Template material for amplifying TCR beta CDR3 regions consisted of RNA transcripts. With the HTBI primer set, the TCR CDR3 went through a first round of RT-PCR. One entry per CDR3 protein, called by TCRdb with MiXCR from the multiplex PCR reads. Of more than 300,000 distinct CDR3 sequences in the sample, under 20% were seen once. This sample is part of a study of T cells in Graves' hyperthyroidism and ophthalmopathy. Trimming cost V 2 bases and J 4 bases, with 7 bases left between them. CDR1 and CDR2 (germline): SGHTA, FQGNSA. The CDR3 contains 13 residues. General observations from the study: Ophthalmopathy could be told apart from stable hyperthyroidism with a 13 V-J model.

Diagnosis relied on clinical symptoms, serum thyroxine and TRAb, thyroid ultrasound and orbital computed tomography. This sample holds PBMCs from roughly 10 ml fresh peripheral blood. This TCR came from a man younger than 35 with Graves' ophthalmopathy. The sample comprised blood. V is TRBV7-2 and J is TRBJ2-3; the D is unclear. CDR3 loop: CASSLSMADTQYF. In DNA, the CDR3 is TGTGCCAGCAGCTTATCCATGGCAGATACGCAGTATTTT.